The text below deals with one TCR beta chain. This sample was taken from a study of technical replicates of blood from several donors. V lost 2 bases to trimming and J lost 1 base, with 9 bases between them. Germline V gives CDR1 SGHTA, CDR2 FQGNSA. The CDR3 covers 15 residues. The data were produced by immunoSEQ multiplex PCR, yet TCRdb's version contains in-frame clones alone and is incomplete. The table shows about 94,000 clones, with approximately 95% occurring only once. The sequenced sample was T cells isolated from PBMCs. The rearrangement links TRBV7-2 to TRBJ1-5; D is possibly TRBD1 (5 bases). This clonotype originated in a human donor in good health. The CDR3 region is CASSLYQGSNQPQHF. CDR3 bases: TGTGCCAGCAGCTTATACCAGGGCAGCAATCAGCCCCAGCATTTT.